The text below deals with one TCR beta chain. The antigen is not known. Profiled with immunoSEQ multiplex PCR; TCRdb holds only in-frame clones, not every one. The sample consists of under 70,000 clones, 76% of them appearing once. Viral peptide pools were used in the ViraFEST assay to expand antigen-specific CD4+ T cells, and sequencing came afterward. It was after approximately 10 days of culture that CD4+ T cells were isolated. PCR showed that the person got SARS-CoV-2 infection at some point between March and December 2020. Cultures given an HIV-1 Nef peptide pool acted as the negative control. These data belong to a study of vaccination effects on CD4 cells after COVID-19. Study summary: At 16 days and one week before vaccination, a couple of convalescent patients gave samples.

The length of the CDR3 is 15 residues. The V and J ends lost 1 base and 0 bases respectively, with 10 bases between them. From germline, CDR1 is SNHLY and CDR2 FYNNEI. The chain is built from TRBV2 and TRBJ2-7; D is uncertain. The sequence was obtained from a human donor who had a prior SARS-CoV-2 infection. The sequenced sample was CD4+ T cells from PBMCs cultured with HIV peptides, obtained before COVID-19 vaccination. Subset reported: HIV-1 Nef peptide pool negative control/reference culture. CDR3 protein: CASSEGRTSSYEQYF. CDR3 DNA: TGTGCCAGCAGTGAAGGTAGGACCAGCTCCTACGAGCAGTACTTC.